The rows below give T cell receptor beta chains drawn from one sample of a study of blood T cell repertoires in COVID-19. TCRdb keeps only in-frame clones here, not all; method: immunoSEQ multiplex PCR. This sample has around 150,000 clones; 70% to 85% occur once, and the top ten carry about 5.8%. The material sequenced was peripheral blood. These receptors were collected from a human donor in a cohort sampled during active COVID-19. The conserved cysteine and the conserved F or W are not part of the CDR3 here.

j_call v_call cdr3_aa
TRBJ2-1 TRBV24-1 ATSDSWAHEQF
TRBJ1-2 TRBV24-1 ATSDFGQGYGYT
TRBJ1-6 TRBV5-6 ASSLAAGGDSPLH
TRBJ1-1 TRBV3-1/TRBV3-2 ASSQFRGGLNTEAF
TRBJ1-1 TRBV4-1 ASSQPVDQRQEAF
TRBJ2-7 TRBV10-1 ASSESTSSYEQY
TRBJ2-7 TRBV6-5 ASRSSGDYEQY
TRBJ2-4 TRBV6-2/TRBV6-3 ASSYGHALLNIQY
TRBJ1-1 TRBV10-2 ASRERREVEAF
TRBJ1-2 TRBV7-2 ASSLRDSGLYGYT
TRBJ1-6 TRBV19 ASSGRGLNSPLH
TRBJ1-3 TRBV7-8 ASSPNRLTGAGNTIY
TRBJ2-7 TRBV2 ASSEERGYEQY
TRBJ1-1 TRBV7-2 ASSLGQRSGTEAF
TRBJ2-7 TRBV6-2/TRBV6-3 ASNPQGTHEQY
TRBJ1-2 TRBV29-1 SVDNAGGYGYT
TRBJ2-2 TRBV7-6 ASSPPGRVGGGANTGELF
TRBJ2-7 TRBV6-2/TRBV6-3 ASSSPAGGPPYEQY
TRBJ2-7 TRBV4-3 ASSQDPMTTLY
TRBJ2-1 TRBV19 ASSRTSGVEQF
TRBJ2-4 TRBV30 AWSEGARLAKNIQY
TRBJ2-7 TRBV5-4 ASSLKQENEQY
TRBJ1-6 TRBV10-3 AISGGGGNNSPLH
TRBJ1-3 TRBV5-4 ASSPSGGRSSGNTIY
TRBJ1-1 TRBV12-3/TRBV12-4 ASSLGSVFEAF
TRBJ2-7 TRBV5-1 ASSTNSGGPYEQY
TRBJ1-5 TRBV9 ASSVKRGQGSSQPQH
TRBJ1-3 TRBV12-3/TRBV12-4 ASRRGGGNTIY
TRBJ2-7 TRBV6-2/TRBV6-3 ASSRPGTGNEQY
TRBJ1-4 TRBV6-5 AISRRSGGEKLF
TRBJ2-5 TRBV3-1/TRBV3-2 ASSLKAGAGAQY
TRBJ2-7 TRBV9 ASSVGLAGGPYEQY
TRBJ2-2 TRBV5-6 ASSLPSGVSTGELF
TRBJ2-7 TRBV5-1 ASSSTGGAREQY
TRBJ2-1 TRBV7-2 ASSRGLARNEQF
TRBJ1-6 TRBV3-1/TRBV3-2 ASSLKWGASGGPSSPLH
TRBJ2-7 TRBV6-2/TRBV6-3 ASSSPGQVAYEQY
TRBJ2-3 TRBV5-1 ASSLEGRASTDTQY
TRBJ2-2 TRBV27 ASSLDRGLRELF
TRBJ2-7 TRBV2 ASRDRDRAHEQY
TRBJ1-2 TRBV19 ASSPRQGLGYT
TRBJ1-1 TRBV9 ASSRMERTEAF
TRBJ2-1 TRBV5-1 ASSELAGDHEQF
TRBJ2-5 TRBV3-1/TRBV3-2 ASSQVSETQY
TRBJ1-4 TRBV19 ASSINRGDEKLF
TRBJ2-2 TRBV19 ASSQKANTGELF
TRBJ2-4 TRBV15 ATSREGGRVEY